A single T cell receptor (beta chain) is shown here with its context. The antigen remains undetermined. These data belong to a study of T cell responses to AZD1222 COVID-19 vaccine. Study-wide points: Spike-specific TCR breadth rose after two AZD1222 doses, and depth rose as well. Vaccine-associated CD4 TCRs ranged over spike, dominating at 160-218 and 743-854. Donor demographics were predominantly white British with a female majority; clonal diversity may be underestimated.

Clones were read by immunoSEQ multiplex PCR, and TCRdb kept only the in-frame ones, dropping some. The sample holds 180,000 or so clones, approximately 95% seen once. The CDR3 has 15 residues. Trimming took 3 bases from V and 6 from J; bases not matched to a gene: 9. Looked up from germline, CDR1 is DFQATT and CDR2 is SNEGSKA (reference sequence). Second-dose recipients at about 4 or about 12 weeks were treated as one pooled group. The rearrangement joins TRBV20-1 to TRBJ1-5; 9 bases agree with TRBD1. The sequenced sample was peripheral blood, obtained 28 days after the second AZD1222 dose. The clonotype originates from an adult who received the AZD1222 COVID-19 vaccine. The CDR3 reads CSASPSTGGGQPQHF. Here the CDR3 DNA reads TGCAGTGCTAGTCCCTCTACAGGGGGCGGTCAGCCCCAGCATTTT.